The clone carrying this T cell receptor beta chain was picked up many times. Its target is unknown. Researchers amplified the TCR beta CDR3 regions from RNA transcripts. The TCR CDR3 was amplified in a first-round RT-PCR using the HTBI primer set. TCRdb reprocessed the multiplex PCR reads with MiXCR, giving one entry per CDR3 protein. Here the sample spans some 490,000 distinct CDR3 sequences, more than 15% being singletons. The CDR3 loop spans 15 amino acids. Germline loops: CDR1 SNHLY, CDR2 FYNNEI. The V gene lost 2 bases and the J gene lost 3 bases, with 11 bases spanning the gap. This sample is drawn from a study of T cells in Graves' hyperthyroidism and ophthalmopathy. Notes on the study in general: Ophthalmopathy was predicted by the model a median of 6.5 months ahead of onset.

Sequencing was performed on blood. The clonotype originates from a woman aged 25 to 45 with Graves' ophthalmopathy. The V and J genes are TRBV2 and TRBJ1-5; D not resolved. The CDR3 sequence is CASSEYQLYNQPQHF. The CDR3 DNA is TGTGCCAGCAGTGAATACCAATTATACAATCAGCCCCAGCATTTT.